These 5 T cell receptor beta chains share one sample of origin, sequenced in a study of early T cells in non-severe SARS-CoV-2 infection. Via MiXCR, TCRdb re-called the 5' RACE reads, giving one row per CDR3 protein. This table holds 80,000 to 95,000 distinct CDR3 sequences, roughly 15% found once. The sample here was whole blood, taken at baseline. All receptors come from an adult who was a healthcare worker with PCR-confirmed SARS-CoV-2 infection or an uninfected control (not recorded which).

The rearrangement uses TRBV9 and TRBJ1-6; D may be TRBD1 (6 bases). V gave up 3 bases and J gave up 0 bases, with 13 bases separating them. Looked up from germline, CDR1 is SGDLS and CDR2 is YYNGEE. CDR3 size: 17 residues. In DNA, the CDR3 is TGTGCCAGCAGCGGACAGGTGGGGAGCTCCTATAATTCACCCCTCCACTTT. Translating gives CASSGQVGSSYNSPLHF.

This clonotype occurred many times. The rearrangement uses TRBV12-3 or TRBV12-4 and TRBJ2-7; 7 bases fit TRBD1. Losses at the gene ends were 6 bases for V and 0 bases for J; bases not matched to a gene: 8. The CDR3 has 15 amino acids. CDR3: CASRARQGNSYEQYF. Here the CDR3 DNA reads TGTGCCAGCAGAGCACGACAGGGCAACTCCTACGAGCAGTACTTC.

This clonotype was seen repeatedly, ten times or more. J is TRBJ2-3 and V is TRBV7-8; 10 bases align to TRBD2. Germline V gives CDR1 SGHVS, CDR2 FQNEAQ. The J segment lost 4 bases and the V segment lost 5 bases, leaving 9 bases of the junction unmatched. This CDR3 has 16 amino acids. CDR3 DNA: TGTGCCAGCAGCCCGCTGACTAGCGGGCGAGCAGATACGCAGTATTTT. Translating it yields CASSPLTSGRADTQYF.

This clonotype turned up a few times. This sequence joins TRBV24-1 and TRBJ2-1, with a possible D match to TRBD2 (6 bases). Trimming removed 1 base at V and 8 bases at J, with 8 bases between. The CDR3 spans 13 residues. From germline, CDR1 is KGHDR and CDR2 SFDVKD. CDR3 in amino acids: CATSDFRRDEQFF. The CDR3 bases are TGTGCCACCAGTGATTTTCGGAGGGATGAGCAGTTCTTC.

This clonotype appeared a single time. The rearrangement links TRBV9 to TRBJ2-3; 9 bases match TRBD2. Per germline, CDR1 SGDLS and CDR2 YYNGEE. This CDR3 comprises 16 residues. Trimming removed 0 bases from V and 2 bases from J; junction bases left unmatched: 4. The CDR3 DNA sequence: TGTGCCAGCAGCGTAGGAGCGGGAGGTTCCACAGATACGCAGTATTTT. It translates to CASSVGAGGSTDTQYF.